This T cell receptor (beta chain) stems from a study of OX40 agonist ivuxolimab in advanced cancers. Overall study findings and caveats: The investigators did not determine what antigen specificity the expanded peripheral T cells had.

The CDR3 runs to 15 residues. The germline V gene has CDR1 SEHNR and CDR2 FQNEAQ (reference sequence). V lost 2 bases and J lost 0, with 8 bases in between. Sequencing used immunoSEQ multiplex PCR; TCRdb keeps in-frame clones, though not all of them. This repertoire shows about 96,000 clones, 84% found once; its top ten account for roughly 5.8%. A few counts support this clone. Its antigen is still unknown. The sample here was CD4+ or CD8+ T cells sorted from blood, taken in a trial of the OX40 agonist ivuxolimab. This sequence originates from an adult with an advanced solid tumor such as melanoma, head and neck, liver or kidney cancer. The gene calls are TRBV7-9 and TRBJ1-3, with unresolved D. DNA of the CDR3: TGTGCCAGCAGCTTAAACAGAAGCTCTGGAAACACCATATATTTT. Residues: CASSLNRSSGNTIYF.